Below are 29 T cell receptor beta chains sequenced from a single sample in a study of technical replicates of blood from a handful of donors. Libraries were prepared by immunoSEQ multiplex PCR; TCRdb keeps only in-frame clonotypes and omits some of them. The sample includes 45,000 to 65,000 clones, 90% to 95% of them seen just once. The sequencing sample was made of PBMCs. These receptors originate from a human donor in good health. Some clones in this sample may be carry-over from other donors' samples.

This rearrangement joins TRBV4-1 to TRBJ2-3, with TRBD2 matching 7 bases. CDR1 is MGHRA and CDR2 is YSYEKL in the germline V gene. The CDR3 contains 16 residues. After removal of 4 bases from V and 4 bases from J, the junction contained 11 bases not matched to a gene. The CDR3 DNA follows: TGCGCCAGCAGCCGTATCCTAGCGGAACGGGCAGATACGCAGTATTTT. Its translation is CASSRILAERADTQYF.

The chain is built from TRBV30 and TRBJ1-1; D unresolved. CDR1 and CDR2 (germline): GTSNPN, SVGIG (reference sequence). The V gene lost 0 bases and the J gene lost 3 bases, with 8 bases spanning the gap. This CDR3 contains 13 residues. CDR3 in DNA: TGTGCCTGGAGTGTACGTCCGGACACTGAAGCTTTCTTT. This translates into CAWSVRPDTEAFF.

The rearrangement uses TRBV6-6 and TRBJ2-1; 7 bases match TRBD2. The CDR3 is 14 amino acids. Germline V gene lookup returns CDR1 MNHNY and CDR2 SVGAGI (reference sequence). The J segment lost 2 bases and the V segment lost 8 bases, leaving 6 bases of the junction unmatched. CDR3 sequence (DNA): TGTGCCAGCTGTGAGCTAGCGGCCTACAATGAGCAGTTCTTC. This sequence encodes CASCELAAYNEQFF.

The chain couples TRBV5-1 to TRBJ2-2, with 12 bases identical to TRBD2. This CDR3 has 15 residues. Germline CDR1 reads SGHRS; CDR2 reads YFSETQ. Trimming took 3 bases from V and 6 from J; bases not matched to a gene: 3. For the CDR3, the DNA is TGCGCCAGCAGCTGGGGACTAGCGGGCGCCGGGGAGCTGTTTTTT. It specifies CASSWGLAGAGELFF. Complete variable domain (other parts from reference TRBV5-1 and TRBJ2-2): KAGVTQTPRYLIKTRGQQVTLSCSPISGHRSVSWYQQTPGQGLQFLFEYFSETQRNKGNFPGRFSGRQFSNSRSEMNVSTLELGDSALYLCASSWGLAGAGELFFGEGSRLTVL.

CDR3 loop: CASSVTGYEQYF. Written as DNA, the CDR3 is TGTGCCAGCAGCGTCACAGGCTACGAGCAGTACTTC. The V call is TRBV11-1, the J call TRBJ2-7, with TRBD1 as a possible D gene (5 bases). Germline values: CDR1 SGHAT, CDR2 FQDESV (reference sequence). Trimming cost V 5 bases and J 3 bases, with 8 bases left between them. The CDR3 length is 12 residues.

The chain has TRBV23-1 and TRBJ1-5; D unresolved. TRBV23-1 is classed as an ORF, of uncertain function. Trimming removed 6 bases at V and 6 bases at J, with 9 bases between. The CDR3 is 12 residues long. In DNA form, the CDR3 reads TGCGCCAGCAGAAAATTTAGTCAGCCCCAGCATTTT. This gives the protein CASRKFSQPQHF.

The V call is TRBV18, the J call TRBJ1-1, with TRBD1 as a possible D gene (5 bases). Germline values: CDR1 KGHSH, CDR2 LQKENI. V lost 5 bases, J lost 5 bases, and 15 bases lay in between. CDR3 length equals 14 residues. CDR3 DNA: TGTGCCAGCTCATTGGACACCCGGTGGACTGAAGCTTTCTTT. This sequence encodes CASSLDTRWTEAFF.

The chain links TRBV11-2 to TRBJ1-6; TRBD1 agrees at 9 bases. The CDR3 totals 15 residues. Trimming at V came to 5 bases and at J to 8 bases, leaving 7 bases not matched to a gene. Germline V gene sequence: CDR1 SGHAT, CDR2 FQNNGV. The CDR3 sequence: CASSPRTGADSPLHF. The CDR3 DNA reads as TGTGCCAGCAGCCCCCGGACAGGGGCGGATTCACCCCTCCACTTT.

This chain connects TRBV7-9 to TRBJ1-4; D possibly corresponds to TRBD1 (5 bases). The CDR3 has 14 amino acids. V lost 6 bases and J lost 7, with 15 bases in between. Germline CDR1 is SEHNR and CDR2 is FQNEAQ (reference sequence). CDR3 amino acids: CASSKDNGIEKLFF. The CDR3 DNA is TGTGCCAGCAGTAAGGACAACGGTATTGAAAAACTGTTTTTT.

The rearrangement uses TRBV5-4 and TRBJ2-7; 11 bases line up with TRBD2. The CDR3 has 14 residues. V gave up 5 bases and J gave up 6 bases; unmatched junction bases: 7. From germline, CDR1 is SGHNT and CDR2 YYREEE (reference sequence). CDR3 region: CASRWGTSGSEQYF. The CDR3 bases are TGTGCCAGCAGGTGGGGGACTAGCGGCTCCGAGCAGTACTTC.

The V and J genes are TRBV7-2 and TRBJ2-7, with D possibly TRBD2 on 5 matching bases. Trimming took off 1 base at V and 7 bases at J, with 11 bases between the two ends. Germline values: CDR1 SGHTA, CDR2 FQGNSA. CDR3 size: 13 residues. CDR3 amino acids: CASSLGPRGEQYF. The CDR3 DNA is TGTGCCAGCAGCTTAGGCCCCCGGGGTGAGCAGTACTTC.

The V gene is TRBV30, the J gene TRBJ2-1; TRBD2 matches at 9 bases. V gave up 1 base and J gave up 6 bases; unmatched junction bases: 7. The V gene's germline CDR1 is GTSNPN and CDR2 SVGIG (reference sequence). This CDR3 region has 15 residues. The CDR3 DNA reads as TGTGCCTGGAGTGCCAGCTGGGGACTAGCCAATGAGCAGTTCTTC. It encodes CAWSASWGLANEQFF.

The rearrangement joins TRBV2 to TRBJ2-6; D is unresolved. Germline CDR1 SNHLY, CDR2 FYNNEI. The CDR3 spans 13 residues. Trimming pared 7 bases from V and 2 bases from J, leaving 6 bases between. The CDR3 sequence is CASTRAGANVLTF. The CDR3 nucleotides are TGTGCCAGCACTCGGGCTGGGGCCAACGTCCTGACTTTC.

This clone came up once. V usage is TRBV30 and J usage is TRBJ1-2; 11 nucleotides agree with TRBD1. Germline CDR1 GTSNPN, CDR2 SVGIG (reference sequence). V lost 0 bases and J lost 4; bases outside the gene matches: 13. The CDR3 loop spans 18 amino acids. CDR3 sequence reads: CAWSVSGQGVGRVYGYTF. The CDR3 bases are TGTGCCTGGAGTGTATCGGGACAGGGGGTTGGGCGGGTCTATGGCTACACCTTC. The variable domain in full, with the rest retrieved from reference TRBV30 and TRBJ1-2, is SQTIHQWPATLVQPVGSPLSLECTVEGTSNPNLYWYRQAAGRGLQLLFYSVGIGQISSEVPQNLSASRPQDRQFILSSKKLLLSDSGFYLCAWSVSGQGVGRVYGYTFGSGTRLTVV.

V is TRBV19 and J is TRBJ1-5; D unresolved. This CDR3 is built from 13 residues. Germline V gene data show CDR1 as LNHDA and CDR2 as SQIVND (reference sequence). V was trimmed by 4 bases and J by 9 bases, leaving 13 bases between them. This chain's CDR3 is CASSTLRAAPQHF. The CDR3 nucleotides are TGTGCCAGTAGTACCCTGCGGGCCGCGCCCCAGCATTTT.

This chain joins TRBV4-2 and TRBJ2-7; 8 positions agree with TRBD1. The CDR3 totals 14 residues. V lost 4 bases to trimming and J lost 2 bases; unmatched junction nucleotides: 4. Germline V gene sequence: CDR1 LGHNA, CDR2 YNFKEQ. This CDR3 reads CASSRGTGPYEQYF. The DNA of the CDR3 is TGTGCCAGCAGCCGAGGGACAGGACCCTACGAGCAGTACTTC.

The rearrangement joins TRBV5-4 to TRBJ2-2; TRBD2 aligns across 8 bases. V trimming: 3 bases; J trimming: 3 bases; junction bases outside the gene matches: 4. Per the germline V gene, CDR1 is SGHNT and CDR2 is YYREEE (reference sequence). The CDR3 is 15 residues long. CDR3 protein: CASSSERGHTGELFF. The DNA for the CDR3 is TGTGCCAGCAGCTCGGAGCGGGGGCACACCGGGGAGCTGTTTTTT.

This chain joins TRBV7-8 and TRBJ1-1, with D maybe TRBD1 (5 bases). The CDR3 length is 15 residues. From germline, CDR1 is SGHVS and CDR2 FQNEAQ. Trimming cost V 2 bases and J 5 bases, with 15 bases left between them. CDR3 sequence (DNA): TGTGCCAGCAGCTTATATAGTCAGGGAGGGACTGAAGCTTTCTTT. This codes for CASSLYSQGGTEAFF. The full variable domain, completed using reference TRBV7-8 and TRBJ1-1, is GAGVSQSPRYKVAKRGQDVALRCDPISGHVSLFWYQQALGQGPEFLTYFQNEAQLDKSGLPSDRFFAERPEGSVSTLKIQRTQQEDSAVYLCASSLYSQGGTEAFFGQGTRLTVV.

The chain uses TRBV4-2 and TRBJ1-6; 7 positions agree with TRBD1. V was clipped by 0 bases and J by 10 bases; unmatched bases: 12. In germline, CDR1 is LGHNA, CDR2 YNFKEQ. The CDR3 extends over 17 amino acids. The DNA for the CDR3 is TGTGCCAGCAGCCAAGATGGGGTGGGGACAGTACTGTCACCCCTCCACTTT. Its translation is CASSQDGVGTVLSPLHF.

This clone came up once. At one of its ends the junction is not consistent with the germline gene, which may arise from a read error. The chain employs TRBV2 and TRBJ2-1; 10 nucleotides match TRBD2. This CDR3 is built from 15 residues. Germline assignment: CDR1 SNHLY and CDR2 FYNNEI. The CDR3 spells CASSEGLALYNEQFF. The CDR3 region has the DNA TGTGCCAGTAGTGAGGGACTAGCGTTATACAATGAGCAGTTCTTC.

CDR3 residues: CASSDSQTGELFF. CDR3 nucleotides: TGTGCCAGCAGTGACTCTCAAACCGGGGAGCTGTTTTTT. This sequence joins TRBV6-4 and TRBJ2-2; D gene ambiguous. From germline, CDR1 is MRHNA and CDR2 SNTAGT. V was clipped by 0 bases and J by 5 bases, with 4 bases between them. The CDR3 contains 13 residues.

Turning to this clone: At the DNA level, this CDR3 is encoded by other sequences in the same sample as well. The rearrangement joins TRBV4-3 to TRBJ1-2, with TRBD1 as a possible D gene (5 bases). Germline V gene lookup returns CDR1 LGHNA and CDR2 YSLEER. This CDR3 is built from 16 residues. V was trimmed by 1 base and J by 0 bases, leaving 12 bases between them. In nucleotides, the CDR3 is TGCGCCAGCAGCCAAGGCTTGACAGAGGCTAACTATGGCTACACCTTC. Its translation: CASSQGLTEANYGYTF.

V is TRBV7-9 and J is TRBJ1-1; 7 bases map to TRBD1. Germline V gives CDR1 SEHNR, CDR2 FQNEAQ (reference sequence). V dropped 5 bases and J dropped 0; count of bases not matched to a gene: 6. This CDR3 region has 15 residues. DNA of the CDR3: TGTGCCAGCAGCCCGGGACAGACAATGAACACTGAAGCTTTCTTT. This sequence encodes CASSPGQTMNTEAFF.

V is TRBV21-1 and J is TRBJ1-1. TRBV21-1 is given as a pseudogene. The CDR3 sequence is 14 residues long. The CDR3 DNA reads TGTGCCAGCAGCAAAAGTGGGAGGGGCACTGAAGCTTTCTTT. Translated, it gives CASSKSGRGTEAFF.

The chain employs TRBV5-1 and TRBJ1-1; possibly TRBD1 for D (6 bases). Trimming took off 3 bases at V and 6 bases at J, with 15 bases between the two ends. Germline CDR1 SGHRS, CDR2 YFSETQ. There are 14 residues in the CDR3. CDR3 loop: CASSSKVGGPEAFF. CDR3 nucleotide sequence: TGCGCCAGCAGCTCCAAAGTAGGGGGACCTGAAGCTTTCTTT. Looking up the rest from reference TRBV5-1 and TRBJ1-1 gives the full variable domain: KAGVTQTPRYLIKTRGQQVTLSCSPISGHRSVSWYQQTPGQGLQFLFEYFSETQRNKGNFPGRFSGRQFSNSRSEMNVSTLELGDSALYLCASSSKVGGPEAFFGQGTRLTVV.

The genes are TRBV7-6 and TRBJ1-2, with no clear D. The CDR3 spans 13 residues. V was pared by 4 bases and J by 3 bases, with 9 bases between. Per germline, CDR1 SGHVS and CDR2 FNYEAQ. CDR3 loop: CASSSYSDYGYTF. The DNA of the CDR3 is TGTGCCAGCAGCTCATACAGTGACTATGGCTACACCTTC.

This rearrangement joins TRBV5-6 to TRBJ2-5; 11 positions agree with TRBD2. This CDR3 has 16 residues. J was trimmed by 5 bases and V by 4 bases; bases with no gene match: 10. Looked up from germline, CDR1 is SGHDT and CDR2 is YYEEEE. CDR3 sequence (DNA): TGTGCCAGCAGCCCTCTAGCGGGGGGCTTCCGGGAGACCCAGTACTTC. This encodes CASSPLAGGFRETQYF.

This clone was recorded once. The CDR3 loop is CASSLSGGSTDTQYF. The CDR3, as DNA: TGCGCCAGCAGCTTGAGCGGGGGTAGCACAGATACGCAGTATTTT. The chain employs TRBV5-1 and TRBJ2-3, with 8 positions matching TRBD2. The V and J ends lost 1 base and 0 bases, in that order; junction bases with no gene match: 1. The germline CDR1 and CDR2 sequences are SGHRS and YFSETQ. The CDR3 extends over 15 amino acids.

J is TRBJ1-1 and V is TRBV30, with TRBD1 matching 9 bases. The germline gives CDR1 GTSNPN, CDR2 SVGIG (reference sequence). The junction had 9 bases not matched to a gene; V was cut back by 1 base and J by 3 bases. The CDR3 extends over 16 amino acids. CDR3 in amino acids: CAWSAFDRGTDTEAFF. The CDR3 nucleotides are TGTGCCTGGAGTGCTTTCGACAGGGGGACGGACACTGAAGCTTTCTTT.